The 22 T cell receptor beta chains below were found in one sample sequenced in a study of cytomegalovirus exposure and HLA in healthy donors (dated by TCRdb to about 2017). The library was prepared using the immunoSEQ multiplex PCR assay. A mixture of 60 forward primers for TCR Vbeta segments and 13 reverse primers for TCR Jbeta segments was used in the multiplex PCR. What TCRdb holds here is the immuneACCESS table cut down to in-frame rearrangements. Part of the clones is not present; checked against another copy, under half of the missing clones reflect an unresolved V gene, and the others are unexplained. In this sample the table shows 130,000 to 150,000 clones, about four fifths of which occur a single time. The ten largest clones add up to approximately 2.3% of the sample. Sequenced sample: PBMCs. These receptors were obtained from a man aged 30-40 years in good health and CMV-seronegative.

CDR3 sequence (DNA): TGTGCCAGTAGTACCTCCGGGGGACGCTCCTACGAGCAGTACTTC. Its protein product is CASSTSGGRSYEQYF. V usage is TRBV19 and J usage is TRBJ2-7; perhaps TRBD2 as D (6 bases). This CDR3 contains 15 residues. Trimming left V 4 bases short and J 0 bases short, with 13 bases between. Germline CDR1 is LNHDA and CDR2 is SQIVND (reference sequence).

With respect to this clone: One end of the junction does not line up with germline, which may come from a read error. The chain uses TRBV4-1 and TRBJ2-6; TRBD1 aligns across 7 bases. The CDR3 is 14 residues long. Per germline, CDR1 MGHRA and CDR2 YSYEKL. CDR3 protein: CASSQSGTDKTSIF. The CDR3 DNA reads as TGCGCCAGCAGCCAATCGGGGACAGACAAAACCTCCATTTTC.

The chain carries TRBV6-1 and TRBJ2-1; 10 bases fit TRBD2. This CDR3 contains 14 residues. Germline trimming cut 3 bases from V and 7 bases from J; bases unmatched to any gene: 3. The V gene's germline CDR1 is MNHNS and CDR2 SASEGT. CDR3 DNA sequence: TGTGCCAGCAGTGAGCTAGCGGGAGAGAATGAGCAGTTCTTC. Its translation is CASSELAGENEQFF.

The gene calls are TRBV5-4 and TRBJ1-2, with D possibly being TRBD1 (6 bases). The germline CDR1 and CDR2 sequences are SGHNT and YYREEE (reference sequence). V gave up 3 bases and J gave up 1 base, with 16 bases separating them. The CDR3 length is 16 residues. The CDR3 loop reads CASSSGRDISNYGYTF. CDR3 nucleotide sequence: TGTGCCAGCAGCTCCGGCCGGGACATCAGTAACTATGGCTACACCTTC. The full variable domain, its missing parts supplied by reference TRBV5-4 and TRBJ1-2, is ETGVTQSPTHLIKTRGQQVTLRCSSQSGHNTVSWYQQALGQGPQFIFQYYREEENGRGNFPPRFSGLQFPNYSSELNVNALELDDSALYLCASSSGRDISNYGYTFGSGTRLTVV.

V is TRBV2 and J is TRBJ1-2; D perhaps matches TRBD1 (6 bases). This CDR3 comprises 13 residues. V lost 5 bases, J lost 2 bases, and 9 bases lay in between. Looked up from germline, CDR1 is SNHLY and CDR2 is FYNNEI. Here the CDR3 reads CASSWTENYGYTF. DNA of the CDR3: TGTGCCAGCAGTTGGACAGAAAACTATGGCTACACCTTC.

The chain links TRBV18 to TRBJ2-7; no firm D call. Between the trimmed V and J ends, which lost 3 bases and 0 bases, there was a span of 6 bases. Germline V gene sequence: CDR1 KGHSH, CDR2 LQKENI. The CDR3 covers 13 residues. The CDR3 is CASSPSNSYEQYF. CDR3 coding DNA: TGTGCCAGCTCACCGTCCAACTCCTACGAGCAGTACTTC.

This chain links TRBV29-1 with TRBJ2-2, with D perhaps TRBD2 (6 bases). V lost 1 base, J lost 4 bases, and 7 bases lay in between. Germline CDR1 SQVTM, CDR2 ANQGSEA. The CDR3 is 13 amino acids. CDR3 sequence reads: CSVEGGGTGELFF. CDR3 nucleotides: TGCAGCGTTGAAGGGGGAGGCACCGGGGAGCTGTTTTTT.

This clone has a handful of counts. V is TRBV2 and J is TRBJ2-5, with 8 nucleotides matching TRBD2. After removal of 7 bases from V and 4 bases from J, the junction contained 11 bases not matched to a gene. CDR1 and CDR2 (germline): SNHLY, FYNNEI. CDR3 size: 15 residues. The CDR3 protein is CASTHRRLAIETQYF. In DNA, the CDR3 is TGTGCCAGCACCCACCGTCGACTAGCGATAGAGACCCAGTACTTC.

The genes are TRBV19 and TRBJ2-5, with D perhaps TRBD1 (5 bases). V lost 4 bases, J lost 5 bases, and 14 bases lay in between. This CDR3 is 14 amino acids long. Looked up from germline, CDR1 is LNHDA and CDR2 is SQIVND (reference sequence). CDR3 loop: CASSTGRVGETQYF. The CDR3 DNA follows: TGTGCCAGTAGTACCGGCAGGGTTGGGGAGACCCAGTACTTC.

The V gene is TRBV7-5, the J gene TRBJ1-2. TRBV7-5 is a documented pseudogene. The CDR3 consists of 15 residues. CDR3 DNA sequence: TGTGCCAGAAGCGTGATTTTGGTGAGCGTCTATGGCTACACCTTC. This translates into CARSVILVSVYGYTF.

This rearrangement joins TRBV7-8 to TRBJ2-5, with 11 bases lining up with TRBD1. V was pared by 3 bases and J by 5 bases, with 8 bases of the junction left unmatched. Germline lookup yields CDR1 SGHVS and CDR2 FQNEAQ. The length of the CDR3 is 16 residues. CDR3 sequence: CASSFRGTGGYETQYF. The CDR3 coding sequence is TGTGCCAGCAGCTTTCGGGGGACAGGGGGGTACGAGACCCAGTACTTC.

The V gene is TRBV5-1, the J gene TRBJ2-7; 8 bases are a match to TRBD2. The length of the CDR3 is 13 residues. V was pared by 5 bases and J by 4 bases, with 5 bases of the junction left unmatched. Germline values: CDR1 SGHRS, CDR2 YFSETQ. The CDR3 nucleotides read TGCGCCAGCAGACCTGGACTAGCTTACGAGCAGTACTTC. Its protein is CASRPGLAYEQYF.

The CDR3 reads CASRRGGQGGTGELFF. In nucleotides, the CDR3 is TGTGCCAGCAGACGGGGTGGGCAGGGGGGCACCGGGGAGCTGTTTTTT. This sequence joins TRBV11-2 and TRBJ2-2, with a possible D match to TRBD1 (7 bases). Per the germline V gene, CDR1 is SGHAT and CDR2 is FQNNGV. Deletions cut 6 bases from V and 4 bases from J, with 18 bases between. This CDR3 has 16 amino acids.

The rearrangement uses TRBV2 and TRBJ1-2, with D possibly matching TRBD1 (5 bases). V lost 0 bases and J lost 4, with 12 bases in between. The germline V gene has CDR1 SNHLY and CDR2 FYNNEI. This CDR3 contains 15 residues. The CDR3 DNA reads TGTGCCAGCAGTGAAGCGAACAGGAGAATCTATGGCTACACCTTC. Its translation: CASSEANRRIYGYTF.

The rearrangement uses TRBV13 and TRBJ1-2; unclear D gene. The CDR3 consists of 15 residues. Germline V CDR1 and CDR2: PRHDT, FYEKMQ (reference sequence). V shed 4 bases and J shed 4 bases, with 16 bases lying between them. CDR3 nucleotides: TGTGCCAGCAGCTCTCGGGATTTGATTTTCTATGGCTACACCTTC. It translates to CASSSRDLIFYGYTF.

This clone showed up just a few times. As DNA, the CDR3 is TGCGCCAGCAGCCAAGATAACCGGGGGACTGAAGCTTTCTTT. It encodes CASSQDNRGTEAFF. The rearrangement joins TRBV4-1 to TRBJ1-1, with D possibly being TRBD1 (5 bases). The CDR3 covers 14 residues. Trimming pared 0 bases from V and 5 bases from J, leaving 10 bases between. Germline values: CDR1 MGHRA, CDR2 YSYEKL.

V gene TRBV19 combines with J gene TRBJ1-5; 7 bases align to TRBD1. The CDR3 has 16 residues. Germline loops: CDR1 LNHDA, CDR2 SQIVND (reference sequence). Trimming at V came to 6 bases and at J to 5 bases, leaving 13 bases not matched to a gene. The CDR3 here is CASSTEGGIRDQPQHF. CDR3 coding DNA: TGTGCCAGTAGCACCGAAGGGGGCATTAGGGATCAGCCCCAGCATTTT.

This clone was observed a few times. This chain uses TRBV5-1 with TRBJ2-7; 7 positions agree with TRBD1. Germline V lookup: CDR1 SGHRS, CDR2 YFSETQ. The V segment lost 2 bases and the J segment 3 bases; nucleotides outside the gene matches: 8. The CDR3 has 15 amino acids. CDR3 DNA sequence: TGCGCCAGCAGCTTTCAGGGGGACCCACACTACGAGCAGTACTTC. Protein: CASSFQGDPHYEQYF.

The chain employs TRBV5-1 and TRBJ2-1, with 12 bases matching TRBD2. The CDR3 runs 15 residues. CDR1 and CDR2 (germline): SGHRS, YFSETQ. The trim removed 2 bases at V and 6 bases at J, leaving 3 bases unmatched. Here the CDR3 reads CASSFRLAGANEQFF. CDR3 nucleotides: TGCGCCAGCAGCTTTAGACTAGCGGGGGCCAATGAGCAGTTCTTC.

V gene TRBV5-1 combines with J gene TRBJ2-1; D may be TRBD1 (5 bases). Trimming stripped 5 bases from V and 5 bases from J, with 20 bases between. The CDR3 is 16 residues long. Germline values: CDR1 SGHRS, CDR2 YFSETQ. The CDR3 loop reads CASSLTPTARDNEQFF. The CDR3 nucleotides read TGCGCCAGCAGTCTGACGCCTACAGCCAGGGACAATGAGCAGTTCTTC.

This chain joins TRBV28 and TRBJ1-1, with D perhaps TRBD1 (5 bases). Germline CDR1 reads MDHEN; CDR2 reads SYDVKM. The V gene lost 5 bases and the J gene lost 6 bases, with 10 bases spanning the gap. The length of the CDR3 is 12 residues. This chain's CDR3 is CASSDPGAEAFF. CDR3 sequence (DNA): TGTGCCAGCAGTGACCCGGGGGCTGAAGCTTTCTTT.

This clone was seen just once. The V gene is TRBV4-1, the J gene TRBJ2-7; no reliable D call. Between the trimmed V and J ends, which lost 5 bases and 3 bases, there was a span of 20 bases. CDR1 is MGHRA and CDR2 is YSYEKL in the germline V gene. The CDR3 length is 16 residues. The CDR3 loop is CASSTSASPPFYEQYF. In DNA form, the CDR3 reads TGCGCCAGCAGCACAAGCGCCTCCCCACCCTTCTACGAGCAGTACTTC.